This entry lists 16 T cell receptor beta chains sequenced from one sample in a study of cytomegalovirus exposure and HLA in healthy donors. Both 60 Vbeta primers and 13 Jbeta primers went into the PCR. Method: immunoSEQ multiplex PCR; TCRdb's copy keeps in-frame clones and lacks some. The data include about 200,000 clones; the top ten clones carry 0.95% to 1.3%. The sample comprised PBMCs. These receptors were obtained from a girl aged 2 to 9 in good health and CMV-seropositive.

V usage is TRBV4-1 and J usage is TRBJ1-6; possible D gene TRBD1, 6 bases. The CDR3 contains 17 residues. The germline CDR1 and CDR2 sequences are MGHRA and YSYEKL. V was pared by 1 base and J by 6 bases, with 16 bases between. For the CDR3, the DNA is TGCGCCAGCAGCCAAGCGGGGGGCAGGGAAGTTAATTCACCCCTCCACTTT. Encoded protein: CASSQAGGREVNSPLHF.

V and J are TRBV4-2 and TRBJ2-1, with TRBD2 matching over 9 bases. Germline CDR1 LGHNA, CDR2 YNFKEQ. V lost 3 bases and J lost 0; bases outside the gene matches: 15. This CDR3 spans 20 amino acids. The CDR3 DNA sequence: TGTGCCAGCAGCCAGAGGTGGAAGCGGGAGGTGAAAAGCTCCTACAATGAGCAGTTCTTC. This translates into CASSQRWKREVKSSYNEQFF.

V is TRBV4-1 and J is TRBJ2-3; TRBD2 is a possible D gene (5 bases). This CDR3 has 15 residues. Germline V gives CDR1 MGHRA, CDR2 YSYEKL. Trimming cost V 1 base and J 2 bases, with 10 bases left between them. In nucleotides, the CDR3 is TGCGCCAGCAGCCAAGTGAGAGGGTCCACAGATACGCAGTATTTT. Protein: CASSQVRGSTDTQYF.

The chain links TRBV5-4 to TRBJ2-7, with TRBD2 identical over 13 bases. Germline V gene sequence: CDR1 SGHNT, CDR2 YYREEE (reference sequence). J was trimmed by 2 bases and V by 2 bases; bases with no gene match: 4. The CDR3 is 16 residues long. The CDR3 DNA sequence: TGTGCCAGCAGCTTCGGCGGGACTAGCGGGACCTACGAGCAGTACTTC. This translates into CASSFGGTSGTYEQYF.

CDR3 region: CASSLSAGNYEQYF. The CDR3 nucleotides are TGTGCCAGCAGCTTAAGTGCAGGGAACTACGAGCAGTACTTC. The gene calls are TRBV7-3 and TRBJ2-7, with D possibly matching TRBD1 (5 bases). The germline V and J ends were trimmed by 1 base and 3 bases, with 10 bases remaining between them. Germline CDR1 is SGHTA and CDR2 is FQGTGA. This CDR3 has 14 residues.

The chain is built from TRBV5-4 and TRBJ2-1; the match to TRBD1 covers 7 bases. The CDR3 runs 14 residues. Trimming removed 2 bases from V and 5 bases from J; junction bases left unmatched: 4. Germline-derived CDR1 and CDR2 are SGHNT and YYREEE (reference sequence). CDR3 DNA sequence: TGTGCCAGCAGCTTTTTAGACAGGGACAATGAGCAGTTCTTC. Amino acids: CASSFLDRDNEQFF.

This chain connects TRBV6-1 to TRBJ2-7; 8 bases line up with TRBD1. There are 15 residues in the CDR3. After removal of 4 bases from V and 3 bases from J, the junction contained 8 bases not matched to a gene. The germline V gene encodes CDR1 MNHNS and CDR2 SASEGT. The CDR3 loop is CASSGRLTGDYEQYF. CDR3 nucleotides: TGTGCCAGCAGTGGGCGATTGACAGGGGACTACGAGCAGTACTTC.

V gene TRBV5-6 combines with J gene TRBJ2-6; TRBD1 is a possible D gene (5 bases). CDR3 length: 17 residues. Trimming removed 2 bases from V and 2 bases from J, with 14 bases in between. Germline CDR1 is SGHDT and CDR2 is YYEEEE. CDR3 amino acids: CASSFARDRTGANVLTF. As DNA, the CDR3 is TGTGCCAGCAGCTTCGCCAGGGATCGCACTGGGGCCAACGTCCTGACTTTC. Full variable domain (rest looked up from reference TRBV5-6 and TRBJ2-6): DAGVTQSPTHLIKTRGQQVTLRCSPKSGHDTVSWYQQALGQGPQFIFQYYEEEERQRGNFPDRFSGHQFPNYSSELNVNALLLGDSALYLCASSFARDRTGANVLTFGAGSRLTVL.

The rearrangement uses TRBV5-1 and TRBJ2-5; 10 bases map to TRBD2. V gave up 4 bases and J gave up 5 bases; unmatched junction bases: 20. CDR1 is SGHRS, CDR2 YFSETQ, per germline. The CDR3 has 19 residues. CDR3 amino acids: CASSPGLAIVVGLRETQYF. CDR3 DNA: TGCGCCAGCAGCCCGGGACTAGCGATTGTGGTTGGCTTGAGGGAGACCCAGTACTTC. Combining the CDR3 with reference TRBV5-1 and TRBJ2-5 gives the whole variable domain KAGVTQTPRYLIKTRGQQVTLSCSPISGHRSVSWYQQTPGQGLQFLFEYFSETQRNKGNFPGRFSGRQFSNSRSEMNVSTLELGDSALYLCASSPGLAIVVGLRETQYFGPGTRLLVL.

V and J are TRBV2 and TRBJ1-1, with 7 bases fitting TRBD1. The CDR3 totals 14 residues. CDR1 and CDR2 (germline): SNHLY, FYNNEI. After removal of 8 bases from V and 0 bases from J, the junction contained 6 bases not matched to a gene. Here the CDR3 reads CASVWDSMNTEAFF. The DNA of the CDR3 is TGTGCCAGCGTGTGGGACAGCATGAACACTGAAGCTTTCTTT. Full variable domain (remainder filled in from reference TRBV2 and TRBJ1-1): EPEVTQTPSHQVTQMGQEVILRCVPISNHLYFYWYRQILGQKVEFLVSFYNNEISEKSEIFDDQFSVERPDGSNFTLKIRSTKLEDSAMYFCASVWDSMNTEAFFGQGTRLTVV.

CDR3 DNA sequence: TGTGCCAGCAAAGGCCATCGGGACAGGGGGTCATGGGCTGAAGCTTTCTTT. It is translated as CASKGHRDRGSWAEAFF. The V call is TRBV19, the J call TRBJ1-1, with 11 positions matching TRBD1. From germline, CDR1 is LNHDA and CDR2 SQIVND (reference sequence). The CDR3 is made up of 17 amino acids. V shed 9 bases, J shed 6 bases, and the junction held 18 bases outside the gene matches.

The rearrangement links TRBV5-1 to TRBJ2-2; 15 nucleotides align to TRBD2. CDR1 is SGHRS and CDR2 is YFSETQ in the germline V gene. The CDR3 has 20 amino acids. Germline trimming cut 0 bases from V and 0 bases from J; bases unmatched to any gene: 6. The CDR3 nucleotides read TGCGCCAGCAGCTTGGACGGGACTAGCGGGAGGTTAACGAACACCGGGGAGCTGTTTTTT. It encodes CASSLDGTSGRLTNTGELFF. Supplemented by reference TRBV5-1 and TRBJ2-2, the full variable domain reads KAGVTQTPRYLIKTRGQQVTLSCSPISGHRSVSWYQQTPGQGLQFLFEYFSETQRNKGNFPGRFSGRQFSNSRSEMNVSTLELGDSALYLCASSLDGTSGRLTNTGELFFGEGSRLTVL.

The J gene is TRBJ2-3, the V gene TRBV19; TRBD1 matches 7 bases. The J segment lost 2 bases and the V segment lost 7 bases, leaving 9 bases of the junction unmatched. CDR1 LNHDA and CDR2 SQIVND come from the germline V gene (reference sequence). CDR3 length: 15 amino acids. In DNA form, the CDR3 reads TGTGCCAGTAACAAACGGGACAGTTCCACAGATACGCAGTATTTT. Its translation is CASNKRDSSTDTQYF. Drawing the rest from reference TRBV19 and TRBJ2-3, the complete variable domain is DGGITQSPKYLFRKEGQNVTLSCEQNLNHDAMYWYRQDPGQGLRLIYYSQIVNDFQKGDIAEGYSVSREKKESFPLTVTSAQKNPTAFYLCASNKRDSSTDTQYFGPGTRLTVL.

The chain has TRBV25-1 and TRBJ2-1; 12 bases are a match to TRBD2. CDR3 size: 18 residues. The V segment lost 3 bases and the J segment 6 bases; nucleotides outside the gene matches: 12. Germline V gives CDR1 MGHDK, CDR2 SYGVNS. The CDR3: CASSDSPQTSGSPNEQFF. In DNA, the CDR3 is TGTGCCAGCAGTGATTCCCCGCAGACTAGCGGGAGTCCCAATGAGCAGTTCTTC.

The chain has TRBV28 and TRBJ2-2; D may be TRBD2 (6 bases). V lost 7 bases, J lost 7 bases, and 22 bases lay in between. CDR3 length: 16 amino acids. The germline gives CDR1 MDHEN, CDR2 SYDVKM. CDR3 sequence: CASTPVGGVENGELFF. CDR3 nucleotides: TGTGCCAGCACCCCGGTGGGGGGAGTTGAAAACGGGGAGCTGTTTTTT.

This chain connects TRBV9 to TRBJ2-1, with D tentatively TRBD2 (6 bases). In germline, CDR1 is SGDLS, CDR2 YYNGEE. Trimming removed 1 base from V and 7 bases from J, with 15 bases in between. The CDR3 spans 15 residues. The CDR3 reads CASSVKEGLGNEQFF. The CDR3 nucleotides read TGTGCCAGCAGCGTAAAGGAGGGCCTAGGGAATGAGCAGTTCTTC. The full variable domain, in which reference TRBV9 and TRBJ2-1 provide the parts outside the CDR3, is DSGVTQTPKHLITATGQRVTLRCSPRSGDLSVYWYQQSLDQGLQFLIQYYNGEERAKGNILERFSAQQFPDLHSELNLSSLELGDSALYFCASSVKEGLGNEQFFGPGTRLTVL.